The sequence of this T cell receptor beta chain was determined in a study of T cell responses to AZD1222 COVID-19 vaccine. Study context: Combined were second doses at about 4 or about 12 weeks.

Comment on this clone: The antigen is not known.

The protocol was immunoSEQ multiplex PCR, while the TCRdb copy is restricted to in-frame clones and leaves out a portion. The sample records 100,000 or so clones, about 83% being singletons. Study-wide findings and caveats: Epitopes outside B.1.351 and B.1.1.7 mutated regions reportedly drew nearly half of spike TCRs.

The receptor was derived from an adult in good health. The source material was peripheral blood, sampled on day 0 of AZD1222 vaccination.

CDR3 residues: CASSLGAPSPLHF. The CDR3 nucleotides read TGTGCCAGCAGCTTAGGGGCTCCCTCACCCCTCCACTTT. The chain combines TRBV7-6 with TRBJ1-6; D not resolved. CDR3 length: 13 residues. CDR1 and CDR2 from the germline V gene are SGHVS and FNYEAQ. V gave up 1 base and J gave up 10 bases, with 8 bases separating them.